The 14 T cell receptor beta chains given below trace back to one sample, sequenced in a study of response to subunit inactivated influenza vaccine. MiXCR, run by TCRdb on the RT-PCR reads, gives a single entry per CDR3 protein. Here the sample spans roughly 700,000 distinct CDR3 sequences, approximately 14% being singletons. Sequencing used PBMCs from blood, obtained approximately 15 days before vaccination. Every receptor here comes from a man aged 45-60 years who received an inactivated influenza vaccine.

The J gene is TRBJ2-3, the V gene TRBV28, with 7 bases lining up with TRBD2. J gave up 7 bases and V 5 bases, and 12 bases lay outside the gene matches. The V gene's germline CDR1 is MDHEN and CDR2 SYDVKM. The CDR3 is made up of 15 amino acids. CDR3 loop: CASSPSSGEGHTQYF. The CDR3 DNA is TGTGCCAGCAGTCCCTCTAGCGGAGAGGGACATACGCAGTATTTT. Drawing the rest from reference TRBV28 and TRBJ2-3, the complete variable domain is DVKVTQSSRYLVKRTGEKVFLECVQDMDHENMFWYRQDPGLGLRLIYFSYDVKMKEKGDIPEGYSVSREKKERFSLILESASTNQTSMYLCASSPSSGEGHTQYFGPGTRLTVL.

The rearrangement joins TRBV28 to TRBJ2-3; 11 positions agree with TRBD2. V shed 1 base, J shed 4 bases, and the junction held 4 bases outside the gene matches. CDR3 length: 16 amino acids. Looked up from germline, CDR1 is MDHEN and CDR2 is SYDVKM. CDR3 in amino acids: CASSLYSGRGADTQYF. CDR3 sequence (DNA): TGTGCCAGCAGTTTATATAGCGGGAGGGGAGCAGATACGCAGTATTTT.

This clonotype was detected only a few times. The chain is built from TRBV18 and TRBJ2-7; TRBD1 or TRBD2 may be the D gene (5 bases each). CDR1 and CDR2 (germline): KGHSH, LQKENI. V was trimmed by 3 bases and J by 0 bases, leaving 9 bases between them. The CDR3 is made up of 14 amino acids. This chain's CDR3 is CASSPAGTSYEQYF. The DNA of the CDR3 is TGTGCCAGCTCACCGGCCGGGACCTCCTACGAGCAGTACTTC.

Here the CDR3 DNA reads TGTGCCAGCAGTTACTTGGGACCAAATGAAAAACTGTTTTTT. Translation: CASSYLGPNEKLFF. The chain links TRBV6-5 to TRBJ1-4; D is possibly TRBD1 (5 bases). This CDR3 is 14 amino acids long. Trimming took 1 base from V and 5 from J, leaving 8 bases between them. Germline CDR1 reads MNHEY; CDR2 reads SVGAGI.

The chain joins TRBV12-3 or TRBV12-4 to TRBJ2-7, with TRBD2 matching 10 bases. CDR3 length: 15 residues. V lost 5 bases, J lost 5 bases, and 9 bases stayed unmatched. CDR3 DNA: TGTGCCAGCAGTCCGATGAGCGGGGGGGTCCACGAGCAGTACTTC. It codes for CASSPMSGGVHEQYF.

This clonotype turned up a few times. J is TRBJ2-2 and V is TRBV7-8; 8 bases map to TRBD1. The V and J ends lost 5 bases and 2 bases, in that order; junction bases with no gene match: 4. CDR3 length: 15 amino acids. Per germline, CDR1 SGHVS and CDR2 FQNEAQ. CDR3 residues: CASSRQGRNTGELFF. CDR3 nucleotides: TGTGCCAGCAGCCGACAGGGGCGTAACACCGGGGAGCTGTTTTTT.

This clonotype turned up a few times. The genes are TRBV20-1 and TRBJ1-1; D gene ambiguous. Looked up from germline, CDR1 is DFQATT and CDR2 is SNEGSKA (reference sequence). The CDR3 spans 12 residues. V lost 1 base to trimming and J lost 7 bases, with 10 bases between them. The CDR3 nucleotides are TGCAGTGCTAGAGGTGGGCGGCGTGAAGCTTTCTTT. Its protein product is CSARGGRREAFF.

This clonotype was seen more than once but under ten times. V gene TRBV27 combines with J gene TRBJ2-3; weak D call: TRBD1 (6 bases). The germline V and J ends were trimmed by 5 bases and 2 bases, with 17 bases remaining between them. CDR3 size: 16 residues. Germline V lookup: CDR1 MNHEY, CDR2 SMNVEV (reference sequence). The CDR3 spells CASSQLVGAPTDTQYF. The CDR3 nucleotides read TGTGCCAGCAGTCAACTGGTGGGGGCCCCCACAGATACGCAGTATTTT.

This clonotype was recorded at least ten times. The chain uses TRBV6-2 or TRBV6-3 and TRBJ2-4; 7 bases match TRBD2. Germline CDR1 is MNHEY and CDR2 is SVGEGT. The CDR3 covers 16 residues. V shed 2 bases and J 9 bases; nucleotides not matched to a gene: 13. CDR3 in amino acids: CASSYPSRELNGIQYF. CDR3 bases: TGTGCCAGCAGTTACCCATCGCGGGAGCTTAACGGCATTCAGTACTTC.

This clonotype was seen once. This chain uses TRBV20-1 with TRBJ2-1; 8 nucleotides agree with TRBD1. The CDR3 loop spans 14 amino acids. Germline V gene data show CDR1 as DFQATT and CDR2 as SNEGSKA (reference sequence). With V trimmed by 2 bases and J by 3 bases, 3 bases remained unmatched. CDR3 residues: CSARQGAIYNEQFF. CDR3 bases: TGCAGTGCTAGACAGGGGGCGATCTACAATGAGCAGTTCTTC.

The chain recombines TRBV7-8 with TRBJ2-5, with D maybe TRBD1 (7 bases). The V end was cut by 4 bases, the J end by 5 bases, with 23 bases between. Germline CDR1 SGHVS, CDR2 FQNEAQ. This CDR3 region has 17 residues. Here the CDR3 reads CASSSLRGTVPSETQYF. Here the CDR3 DNA reads TGTGCCAGCAGCTCCTTACGGGGGACAGTGCCATCGGAGACCCAGTACTTC. Full variable domain (remainder filled in from reference TRBV7-8 and TRBJ2-5): GAGVSQSPRYKVAKRGQDVALRCDPISGHVSLFWYQQALGQGPEFLTYFQNEAQLDKSGLPSDRFFAERPEGSVSTLKIQRTQQEDSAVYLCASSSLRGTVPSETQYFGPGTRLLVL.

This clonotype appeared a few times. J is TRBJ1-6 and V is TRBV4-3; D gene uncertain. Per the germline V gene, CDR1 is LGHNA and CDR2 is YSLEER. V lost 0 bases to trimming and J lost 7 bases, with 16 bases between them. This CDR3 is built from 17 residues. CDR3 sequence (DNA): TGCGCCAGCAGCCAAGAGTCAGCAGGCGGCGGGAATTCACCCCTCCACTTT. Amino acids: CASSQESAGGGNSPLHF.

This clonotype was seen more than once but under ten times. The V call is TRBV20-1, the J call TRBJ2-3; weak D call: TRBD2 (5 bases). The V end was cut by 6 bases, the J end by 10 bases, with 32 bases between. CDR3 size: 17 residues. CDR1 is DFQATT and CDR2 is SNEGSKA in the germline V gene (reference sequence). CDR3 DNA: TGCAGTGCCAGACCCCTAGAGGGCCTCTCCGGTCGGGATGCGCAGTATTTT. Translating gives CSARPLEGLSGRDAQYF.

A word on this clonotype: One end of the junction is discordant with germline, which a read error may explain. The rearrangement links TRBV24-1 to TRBJ2-3; 9 bases map to TRBD1. The CDR3 totals 18 residues. Germline V gene sequence: CDR1 KGHDR, CDR2 SFDVKD. This CDR3 is CDTSEQGKTGGFTDTQYF. CDR3 DNA: TGTGACACCAGTGAACAGGGCAAGACAGGGGGATTCACAGATACGCAGTATTTT.